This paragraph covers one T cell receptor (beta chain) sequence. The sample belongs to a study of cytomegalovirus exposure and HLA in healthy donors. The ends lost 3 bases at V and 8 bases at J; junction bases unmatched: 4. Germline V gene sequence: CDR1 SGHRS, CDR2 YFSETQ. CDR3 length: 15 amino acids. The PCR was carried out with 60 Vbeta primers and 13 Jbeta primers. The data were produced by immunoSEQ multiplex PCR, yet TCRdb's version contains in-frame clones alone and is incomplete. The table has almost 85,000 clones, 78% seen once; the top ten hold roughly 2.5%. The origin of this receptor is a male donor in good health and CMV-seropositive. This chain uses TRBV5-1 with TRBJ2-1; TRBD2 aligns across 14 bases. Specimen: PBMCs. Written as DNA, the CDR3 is TGCGCCAGCAGCTCGGGACTAGCGGGAGTCTATGAGCAGTTCTTC. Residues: CASSSGLAGVYEQFF.